The clone carrying this TCR beta chain was seen only a few times. Per the original methods: Scientists estimated how many nucleated cells there were by amplifying reference gene primers. Assay: immunoSEQ multiplex PCR; the TCRdb copy retains only in-frame clones and omits some. That table supplies the V and J calls and clone size; D and trimming were determined from the DNA. The sample shows 200,000 to 300,000 clones, less than 90% of them seen only once. These data are taken from a study of blood T cell repertoires in COVID-19. About the study: Collection of acute and convalescent COVID-19 samples took place in the United States, Italy and Spain. In each case, the material was cDNA or gDNA derived from T cells, B-cell-depleted T cells, or PBMCs.

From germline, CDR1 is SNHLY and CDR2 FYNNEI. This CDR3 is 15 amino acids long. With V trimmed by 4 bases and J by 7 bases, 6 bases remained unmatched. Sequenced material: peripheral blood. J is TRBJ1-6 and V is TRBV2, with 8 bases matching TRBD1. The source is a man aged 25 to 40 with active or convalescent COVID-19. DNA of the CDR3: TGTGCCAGCAGTGGCAGGGGGCCTTTGAATTCACCCCTCCACTTT. Its translation is CASSGRGPLNSPLHF. Full variable domain (remainder filled in from reference TRBV2 and TRBJ1-6): EPEVTQTPSHQVTQMGQEVILRCVPISNHLYFYWYRQILGQKVEFLVSFYNNEISEKSEIFDDQFSVERPDGSNFTLKIRSTKLEDSAMYFCASSGRGPLNSPLHFGNGTRLTVT.